The TCR beta chain described here comes from a study of T-cell memory formation after mild COVID-19. Background on the study: The two donors had largely donor-specific TCR clusters.

TCRdb redid the calling of the 5' RACE reads with MiXCR, one entry per CDR3 protein. The sample has more than 250,000 distinct CDR3 sequences, about 16% seen once. V was shortened by 3 bases and J by 8 bases, with 16 bases between the two germline ends. The CDR3 has 14 residues. The origin of this receptor is a man aged 18 to 35 who had mild COVID-19 (a few samples of this study predate the infection). Cell type and time point are not known. Sequenced input: PBMCs or a T cell subset sorted from them (not recorded which). J is TRBJ1-2 and V is TRBV12-3 or TRBV12-4; no definite D call. The CDR3 loop reads CASSLFGGAGGYTF. The CDR3 coding sequence is TGTGCCAGCAGTTTGTTTGGCGGCGCCGGGGGCTACACCTTC.